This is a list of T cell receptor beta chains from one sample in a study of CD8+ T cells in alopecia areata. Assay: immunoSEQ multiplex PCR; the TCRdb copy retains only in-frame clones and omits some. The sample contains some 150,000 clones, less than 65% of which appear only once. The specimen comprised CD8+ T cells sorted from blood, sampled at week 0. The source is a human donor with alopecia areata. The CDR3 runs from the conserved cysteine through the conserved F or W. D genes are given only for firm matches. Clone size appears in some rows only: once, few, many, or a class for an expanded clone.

CASSPRLAATYEQYF | TGTGCCAGCAGCCCTCGACTAGCGGCTACCTACGAGCAGTACTTC | - | TRBD2 | TRBJ2-7 | TRBV9
CASKLLGAGGANVLTF | TGTGCCAGCAAATTGTTAGGGGCAGGGGGGGCCAACGTCCTGACTTTC | - | - | TRBJ2-6 | TRBV6-6
CAWSVGGSTEAFF | TGTGCCTGGAGTGTAGGGGGTTCCACTGAAGCTTTCTTT | - | - | TRBJ1-1 | TRBV30
CASSQRTGGDISPLHF | TGTGCCAGCAGCCAAAGGACAGGGGGGGATATTTCACCCCTCCACTTT | - | TRBD1 | TRBJ1-6 | TRBV7-9
CASGTRAKGTEAFF | TGTGCCAGCGGAACCAGGGCTAAGGGCACTGAAGCTTTCTTT | few | - | TRBJ1-1 | TRBV2
CASSLARGREQFF | TGTGCCAGCAGCTTGGCCCGGGGACGCGAGCAGTTCTTC | - | - | TRBJ2-1 | TRBV5-6
CASSLDGLAVTDTQYF | TGTGCCAGCAGCTTAGATGGTCTAGCGGTCACAGATACGCAGTATTTT | - | TRBD2 | TRBJ2-3 | TRBV7-8
CAWSVAGNTIYF | TGTGCCTGGAGTGTGGCTGGAAACACCATATATTTT | few | - | TRBJ1-3 | TRBV30
CASSTAGGTYNEQFF | TGTGCCAGTAGTACGGCCGGGGGGACCTACAATGAGCAGTTCTTC | - | TRBD2 | TRBJ2-1 | TRBV19
CASGMATDTQYF | TGTGCTAGTGGCATGGCCACAGATACGCAGTATTTT | few | - | TRBJ2-3 | TRBV12-5
CSVQGGTSSYEQYF | TGCAGCGTCCAAGGAGGGACGAGCTCCTACGAGCAGTACTTC | - | - | TRBJ2-7 | TRBV29-1
CASSPGTATSYEQYF | TGCGCCAGCAGCCCCGGGACAGCGACCTCCTACGAGCAGTACTTC | - | TRBD1 | TRBJ2-7 | TRBV5-1
CASSSRRSDTQYF | TGTGCCAGCAGCTCGCGACGGTCAGATACGCAGTATTTT | - | - | TRBJ2-3 | TRBV13
CASSFGRNTDTQYF | TGTGCCAGCAGCTTTGGGCGGAACACAGATACGCAGTATTTT | few | - | TRBJ2-3 | TRBV13
CASSQRTGGVTGELFF | TGCGCCAGCAGCCAGAGGACAGGGGGAGTCACCGGGGAGCTGTTTTTT | - | TRBD1 | TRBJ2-2 | TRBV4-1
CSAEPNGYTF | TGCAGTGCCGAGCCAAATGGCTACACCTTC | - | - | TRBJ1-2 | TRBV20-1
CASSPEGENTEAFF | TGTGCCAGCAGCCCAGAAGGCGAGAACACTGAAGCTTTCTTT | - | - | TRBJ1-1 | TRBV9
CSALARTYNEQFF | TGCAGCGCCCTTGCCCGAACCTACAATGAGCAGTTCTTC | few | - | TRBJ2-1 | TRBV29-1
CASRTGSSYEQYF | TGTGCCAGCCGGACAGGGAGCTCCTACGAGCAGTACTTC | few | TRBD1 | TRBJ2-7 | TRBV6-6
CASSLGTGVRRNTEAFF | TGTGCCAGCAGCTTAGGGACAGGGGTAAGGAGGAACACTGAAGCTTTCTTT | - | TRBD1 | TRBJ1-1 | TRBV7-6
CASSTSGGAGRRQETQYF | TGTGCCAGCAGCACTAGCGGGGGGGCCGGTAGGCGCCAAGAGACCCAGTACTTC | - | TRBD2 | TRBJ2-5 | TRBV7-6
CSVLDSGSNQPQHF | TGCAGCGTCCTCGACAGCGGGAGCAATCAGCCCCAGCATTTT | - | - | TRBJ1-5 | TRBV29-1
CASMTANTEAFF | TGTGCCTCGATGACAGCGAACACTGAAGCTTTCTTT | few | - | TRBJ1-1 | TRBV30
CASSSFIAAIYEQYF | TGTGCCAGCAGTTCCTTTATCGCCGCGATTTACGAGCAGTACTTC | - | - | TRBJ2-7 | TRBV28
CASSLLRGALNEQFF | TGCGCCAGCAGCTTGTTAAGGGGGGCCCTGAATGAGCAGTTCTTC | - | - | TRBJ2-1 | TRBV5-1
CASSLEGNEQYF | TGTGCCAGCAGCTTGGAGGGTAACGAGCAGTACTTC | - | - | TRBJ2-7 | TRBV13
CSVDVGWEQFF | TGCAGCGTTGATGTGGGGTGGGAGCAGTTCTTC | - | - | TRBJ2-1 | TRBV29-1
CASSRPDRVGDNEKLFF | TGTGCCAGCAGCCGGCCGGACAGGGTGGGAGACAATGAAAAACTGTTTTTT | - | TRBD1 | TRBJ1-4 | TRBV16
CASSDRQEGEAFF | TGTGCCAGCAGTGACCGACAGGAGGGTGAAGCTTTCTTT | - | - | TRBJ1-1 | TRBV25-1
CASSFGESYTF | TGCGCCAGCAGCTTTGGAGAAAGCTACACCTTC | - | - | TRBJ1-2 | TRBV5-1
CASSLASGEQYF | TGTGCCAGCAGCTTAGCTAGCGGGGAGCAGTACTTC | - | TRBD2 | TRBJ2-7 | TRBV7-9
CASSQDEGRSYEQYF | TGCGCCAGCAGCCAAGATGAGGGACGGTCCTACGAGCAGTACTTC | few | - | TRBJ2-7 | TRBV4-3
CASSSLTGDEQYF | TGCGCCAGCAGCTCATTAACAGGGGACGAGCAGTACTTC | few | TRBD1 | TRBJ2-7 | TRBV4-3
CASSRDGLAGFNEQFF | TGCGCCAGCAGTCGTGATGGGCTAGCGGGGTTCAATGAGCAGTTCTTC | few | TRBD2 | TRBJ2-1 | TRBV10-2
CASSVSGQHYGYTF | TGTGCCAGCAGCGTTTCGGGACAGCACTATGGCTACACCTTC | - | TRBD1 | TRBJ1-2 | TRBV9
CAFESYGYTF | TGTGCCTTTGAGAGCTATGGCTACACCTTC | - | - | TRBJ1-2 | TRBV30
CASSLSPPRDYGYTF | TGTGCCAGCAGTTTATCCCCGCCTCGGGACTATGGCTACACCTTC | - | - | TRBJ1-2 | TRBV27
CASSVGKGFGTEAFF | TGTGCCAGCAGCGTAGGAAAGGGATTCGGTACTGAAGCTTTCTTT | few | - | TRBJ1-1 | TRBV9
CAWSPGLNYNEQFF | TGTGCCTGGAGCCCGGGACTGAACTACAATGAGCAGTTCTTC | - | - | TRBJ2-1 | TRBV30
CASSPNLRGHDEQYF | TGCGCCAGCAGTCCGAACCTCAGGGGGCATGACGAGCAGTACTTC | few | TRBD1 | TRBJ2-7 | TRBV23-1
CAWSAGSQGGETQYF | TGTGCCTGGAGTGCGGGTAGCCAAGGGGGTGAGACCCAGTACTTC | - | - | TRBJ2-5 | TRBV30
CASSEGRQPQHF | TGTGCCAGCAGTGAGGGACGACAGCCCCAGCATTTT | - | - | TRBJ1-5 | TRBV2
CASSNPRTGGNDNEQFF | TGTGCCAGCAGCAACCCCCGTACAGGGGGCAACGACAATGAGCAGTTCTTC | - | TRBD1 | TRBJ2-1 | TRBV9
CASSLHREFPYEQYF | TGTGCCAGCAGCTTACACAGGGAATTTCCCTACGAGCAGTACTTC | - | - | TRBJ2-7 | TRBV11-3
CASSTGQGSDQPQHF | TGTGCCAGCAGTACCGGACAGGGCTCCGATCAGCCCCAGCATTTT | few | TRBD1 | TRBJ1-5 | TRBV7-2